The clone carrying this T cell receptor beta chain was counted between two and nine times. The CDR3 is made up of 13 amino acids. Germline CDR1 is MNHEY and CDR2 is SVGEGT. V gave up 4 bases and J gave up 4 bases; unmatched junction bases: 0. This sample stems from a study of T-cell memory formation after mild COVID-19. MiXCR, applied by TCRdb to the 5' RACE reads, yields one record per CDR3 protein. The data hold 550,000 to 700,000 distinct CDR3 sequences, with around 15% observed a single time. The receptor's source is an adult woman who had mild COVID-19 (a few samples of this study predate the infection). Cell type and time point are not known. The sequenced sample was PBMCs or a T cell subset sorted from them (not recorded which). The V gene is TRBV6-2 or TRBV6-3, the J gene TRBJ2-5, with TRBD2 identical over 10 bases. CDR3 bases: TGTGCCAGCAGTTGGACTAGCGGAGAGACCCAGTACTTC. Encoded protein: CASSWTSGETQYF.